A single sample gave rise to the 13 T cell receptor beta chains below, sequenced in a study of response to subunit inactivated influenza vaccine. TCRdb processed the RT-PCR reads anew with MiXCR; each CDR3 protein has one entry. This sample has hundreds of thousands of distinct CDR3 sequences, with 10% to 15% found just once. The source was PBMCs from blood, collected more than 35 days after vaccination. The receptors stem from a man aged 45 to 65 who received an inactivated influenza vaccine.

The rearrangement links TRBV28 to TRBJ2-3; weak D call: TRBD2 (5 bases). The CDR3 totals 16 residues. Deletions cut 1 base from V and 3 bases from J, with 14 bases between. Germline CDR1 reads MDHEN; CDR2 reads SYDVKM. The CDR3 region has the DNA TGTGCCAGCAGTTTATCCCCAGGACTGGAGACAGATACGCAGTATTTT. It encodes CASSLSPGLETDTQYF.

For the CDR3, the DNA is TGCAGTGCTCCACCCGCATCCGGGGCCAAAAACATTCAGTACTTC. It specifies CSAPPASGAKNIQYF. The chain links TRBV20-1 to TRBJ2-4, with D hard to call. Deletions cut 5 bases from V and 1 base from J, with 15 bases between. Germline V CDR1 and CDR2: DFQATT, SNEGSKA (reference sequence). The CDR3 sequence is 15 residues long.

This clonotype has just a few counts. The chain has TRBV5-6 and TRBJ2-2; TRBD1 matches at 7 bases. CDR1 is SGHDT, CDR2 YYEEEE, per germline. The junction had 4 bases not matched to a gene; V was cut back by 2 bases and J by 3 bases. This CDR3 has 15 residues. CDR3 sequence reads: CASSLKQGYTGELFF. DNA of the CDR3: TGTGCCAGCAGCTTAAAACAGGGGTACACCGGGGAGCTGTTTTTT.

The chain couples TRBV9 to TRBJ1-2, with a weak D call TRBD1 (5 bases). CDR3 length: 15 amino acids. Germline V lookup: CDR1 SGDLS, CDR2 YYNGEE. V was shortened by 3 bases and J by 3 bases, with 15 bases between the two germline ends. This CDR3 reads CASSAGSPGDYGYTF. CDR3 bases: TGTGCCAGCAGCGCCGGGTCCCCGGGGGACTATGGCTACACCTTC.

The chain combines TRBV12-3 or TRBV12-4 with TRBJ2-3; 13 bases are shared with TRBD2. The CDR3 is 18 residues long. V lost 11 bases, J lost 3 bases, and 17 bases stayed unmatched. This chain's CDR3 is CALCLAGLAGVKTDTQYF. The DNA for the CDR3 is TGTGCCCTCTGTTTAGCCGGACTAGCGGGAGTTAAGACAGATACGCAGTATTTT.

There are a few counts of this clonotype. This chain joins TRBV7-9 and TRBJ2-5, with a weak D call TRBD2 (5 bases). The germline V and J ends were trimmed by 3 bases and 6 bases, with 14 bases remaining between them. This CDR3 region has 14 residues. CDR1 is SEHNR and CDR2 is FQNEAQ in the germline V gene (reference sequence). This CDR3 reads CASSFEGLAKTQYF. DNA of the CDR3: TGTGCCAGCAGCTTTGAGGGATTGGCAAAGACCCAGTACTTC.

This clonotype was seen more than once but under ten times. J is TRBJ2-1 and V is TRBV11-2; D uncertain. Trimming left V 4 bases short and J 5 bases short, with 9 bases between. There are 13 residues in the CDR3. Germline CDR1 SGHAT, CDR2 FQNNGV. Here the CDR3 reads CASSSVTHNEQFF. CDR3 DNA sequence: TGTGCCAGCAGCTCAGTTACCCACAATGAGCAGTTCTTC.

This clonotype was counted only a few times. The J gene is TRBJ2-1, the V gene TRBV9, with 10 bases matching TRBD2. The CDR3 has 19 residues. CDR1 SGDLS and CDR2 YYNGEE come from the germline V gene. J gave up 3 bases and V 0 bases, and 12 bases lay outside the gene matches. CDR3 nucleotides: TGTGCCAGCAGCGTAGTGACAGCGGGGGGGCCGGTAGGCTACAATGAGCAGTTCTTC. Translating it yields CASSVVTAGGPVGYNEQFF.

This clonotype was detected a few times. This chain connects TRBV6-1 to TRBJ1-5; D is undetermined. CDR3 length: 15 amino acids. Germline CDR1 MNHNS, CDR2 SASEGT. Trimming left V 6 bases short and J 2 bases short, with 14 bases between. This CDR3 reads CASREDFSGNQPQHF. DNA of the CDR3: TGTGCCAGCAGGGAGGACTTTAGCGGCAATCAGCCCCAGCATTTT.

In this sample, this clonotype turned up many times. The chain combines TRBV12-3 or TRBV12-4 with TRBJ2-5, with 9 bases identical to TRBD2. The CDR3 consists of 16 residues. Trimming removed 1 base from V and 5 bases from J; junction bases left unmatched: 8. As DNA, the CDR3 is TGTGCCAGCAGTTTAGATAGCGGGGGCCCCCGGGAGACCCAGTACTTC. Amino acid sequence: CASSLDSGGPRETQYF.

The chain uses TRBV7-3 and TRBJ1-1; the D is unclear. Germline V gene lookup returns CDR1 SGHTA and CDR2 FQGTGA. V was clipped by 2 bases and J by 1 base, with 20 bases between them. The CDR3 runs 18 residues. The DNA for the CDR3 is TGTGCCAGCAGCTTATCTTCCGTGGGTAGTCAGAGGAACACTGAAGCTTTCTTT. It translates to CASSLSSVGSQRNTEAFF.

This clonotype was seen ten or more times. V is TRBV12-3 or TRBV12-4 and J is TRBJ2-7, with 13 bases matching TRBD2. The CDR3 consists of 15 residues. J was trimmed by 6 bases and V by 6 bases; bases with no gene match: 8. Here the CDR3 DNA reads TGTGCCAGCAGCCCTGGACTAGCGGGAGTTGGCGAGCAGTACTTC. Residues: CASSPGLAGVGEQYF.

This clonotype was detected only a few times. The chain combines TRBV2 with TRBJ1-6; TRBD1 aligns across 7 bases. CDR1 and CDR2 from the germline V gene are SNHLY and FYNNEI. V gave up 1 base and J gave up 7 bases; unmatched junction bases: 4. The length of the CDR3 is 15 residues. In nucleotides, the CDR3 is TGTGCCAGCAGTGAAGAAGGGACAGAGAATTCACCCCTCCACTTT. Protein: CASSEEGTENSPLHF. Together with reference TRBV2 and TRBJ1-6, the CDR3 gives the full variable domain: EPEVTQTPSHQVTQMGQEVILRCVPISNHLYFYWYRQILGQKVEFLVSFYNNEISEKSEIFDDQFSVERPDGSNFTLKIRSTKLEDSAMYFCASSEEGTENSPLHFGNGTRLTVT.